The rows below give T cell receptor beta chains drawn from one sample of a study of blood T cell repertoires in COVID-19. Method: immunoSEQ multiplex PCR; TCRdb's copy keeps in-frame clones and lacks some. Found here are roughly 500,000 clones, approximately 88% of them singletons; the top ten hold around 1.9%. Sequencing used PBMCs or T cells enriched from blood (not recorded which). The receptors here all came from a middle-aged woman who had recovered from COVID-19. Each CDR3 is given with its conserved first and last residue. The D gene is left open where the match is weak.

v_gene	j_gene	d_gene	CDR3aa
TRBV1	TRBJ1-4	.	CTSSRRDRRNHNEKLFF
TRBV19	TRBJ1-1	TRBD1	CASSIGTGVNTEAFF
TRBV7-8	TRBJ1-2	.	CASSLATENGYTF
TRBV11-2	TRBJ2-1	TRBD2	CASSLFAGASYNEQFF
TRBV28	TRBJ1-5	.	CASSSDMNNQPQHF
TRBV6-2/TRBV6-3	TRBJ2-7	.	CASSHLAYSYEQYF
TRBV28	TRBJ1-5	TRBD1	CASSSGQAYQPQHF
TRBV15	TRBJ1-5	.	CATSRDTGPDQPQHF
TRBV15	TRBJ2-2	.	CATKKDLNTGELFF
TRBV4-3	TRBJ2-1	.	CASSQARSGPSNEQFF
TRBV7-9	TRBJ1-1	.	CASSLGWGSGTEAFF
TRBV19	TRBJ1-5	.	CASSISGDSNQPQHF
TRBV5-1	TRBJ1-1	.	CASSLAVGDTEAFF
TRBV19	TRBJ2-1	TRBD2	CASSILLAGVGYNEQFF
TRBV24-1	TRBJ2-1	TRBD2	CATSETSDYNEQFF
TRBV5-1	TRBJ1-3	.	CASSLAGGLSGNTIYF
TRBV18	TRBJ2-7	TRBD1	CASSPIGLRGPSKEQYF
TRBV12-5	TRBJ2-3	.	CASSLDRSRDTQYF
TRBV10-1	TRBJ2-3	TRBD1	CASRRGQEATDTQYF
TRBV7-9	TRBJ1-6	.	CASSYQDSPLHF
TRBV11-3	TRBJ2-3	TRBD2	CASSRTSGGSTDTQYF
TRBV11-2	TRBJ2-1	.	CASSLGLRVEQFF
TRBV18	TRBJ1-3	TRBD1	CASSPQGASGNTIYF
TRBV4-1	TRBJ2-1	.	CASSQLPNECEQFF
TRBV7-2	TRBJ2-7	TRBD1	CASSETRQGAFFYEQYF
TRBV6-6	TRBJ1-1	TRBD1	CASSTGAVNTEAFF
TRBV11-2	TRBJ1-1	TRBD1	CASSFKGATTGRTEAFF
TRBV5-4	TRBJ1-6	TRBD1	CASSTRTGGPNNSPLHF
TRBV5-1	TRBJ2-6	.	CASSLSLGLSGANVLTF
TRBV4-3	TRBJ1-3	.	CASSQDEKISGNTIYF
TRBV10-3	TRBJ1-1	.	CAISEGGSNTEAFF
TRBV7-2	TRBJ2-5	.	CASSVGSWEKLTQYF
TRBV27	TRBJ1-2	.	CASSPTSVDSGYGYTF
TRBV6-2/TRBV6-3	TRBJ1-1	.	CASSYSGQLSVPEAFF
TRBV4-3	TRBJ2-1	TRBD2	CASSQQPGLDNEQFF
TRBV24-1	TRBJ2-3	TRBD1	CATSDSDGTGGDTQYF
TRBV19	TRBJ2-1	.	CASSMPGFPYNEQFF
TRBV3-1/TRBV3-2	TRBJ1-4	.	CASSQGAGLFF